Sequencing of this T cell receptor beta chain was carried out in a study of cytomegalovirus exposure and HLA in healthy donors. Whole-study results and caveats: Reports credit the classifier with highly specific, highly sensitive diagnosis of cytomegalovirus status. It was taken for granted in presence/absence analyses that sequencing depth across donors was roughly uniform. CMV serostatus was the only recorded immune exposure for donors. The authors listed 164 TCR beta chains as cytomegalovirus-associated.

V lost 0 bases, J lost 2 bases, and 14 bases lay in between. CDR1 is MNHEY, CDR2 SVGAGI, per germline. The length of the CDR3 is 16 residues. The PCR ran on 60 Vbeta and 13 Jbeta primers. Sequencing was performed with immunoSEQ multiplex PCR; in TCRdb, only in-frame clones are kept and a portion is missing. This repertoire shows nearly 110,000 clones, over 65% found once; its top ten account for about 15%. Details on this clone: Its cognate antigen is unknown.

Sequenced: PBMCs. The chain employs TRBV6-5 and TRBJ2-7, with D possibly TRBD1 on 5 matching bases. The source of this sequence is a woman aged 40 to 55 in good health and CMV-seropositive. The CDR3 DNA follows: TGTGCCAGCAGTTACTCGGACCAGGGAACCACCTACGAGCAGTACTTC. It yields the protein CASSYSDQGTTYEQYF.